This is a list of T cell receptor beta chains from one sample in a study of T cells in localized non-small cell lung cancer. The assay was immunoSEQ multiplex PCR, and TCRdb's table has in-frame clones only and misses some. The sample gives 40,000 to 55,000 clones, around 86% of which show up once; 17% is in the top ten. This specimen consisted of peripheral blood mononuclear cells, obtained before any cancer treatment. These receptors originate from a man aged 40 to 70 with stage III lung adenocarcinoma. The conserved cysteine and the conserved F or W are not part of the CDR3 here. Each record gives: V gene, CDR3 protein.

v_call: TRBV30
cdr3_aa: AWSGGAGAGNTIY

v_call: TRBV6-4
cdr3_aa: ASSAETGILNEQF

v_call: TRBV2
cdr3_aa: ASERSGGVYNEQF

v_call: TRBV28
cdr3_aa: ASSPGDVQMNNEQF

v_call: TRBV19
cdr3_aa: AGTYWDRVATGELF

v_call: TRBV13
cdr3_aa: ASSSEEGWIGRGSGNTIY

v_call: TRBV5-1
cdr3_aa: ASSLRGDTGNTIY

v_call: TRBV9
cdr3_aa: ASRTSGGPNTGELF

v_call: TRBV30
cdr3_aa: AWSVRNLQETQY

v_call: TRBV5-4
cdr3_aa: ASSKSAGSYEQY

v_call: TRBV7-2
cdr3_aa: ASSLVGQLNQPQH

v_call: TRBV11-2
cdr3_aa: ASSWGLRYEQY

v_call: TRBV6-5
cdr3_aa: ASSYSDRGSTGELF

v_call: TRBV19
cdr3_aa: ASSIPLRGGTDTQY

v_call: TRBV4-1
cdr3_aa: ASSQDGYDRGNQPQH

v_call: TRBV14
cdr3_aa: ASSQVTGLYEQY

v_call: TRBV10-1
cdr3_aa: ASSDLGTHGTDTQY

v_call: TRBV13
cdr3_aa: ASSLPFRGGTEAF

v_call: TRBV29-1
cdr3_aa: SVVRTGTGQETQY

v_call: TRBV7-8
cdr3_aa: ASSPPPTSGGLGGEQY

v_call: TRBV30
cdr3_aa: AWRPGSSNEQY

v_call: TRBV19
cdr3_aa: ASSGEAYNSPLH

v_call: TRBV27
cdr3_aa: ASSLGLAGAGELF

v_call: TRBV9
cdr3_aa: ASSDLYGEQY

v_call: TRBV7-2
cdr3_aa: ASSLVRGDTQY

v_call: TRBV7-9
cdr3_aa: ASSAYGTDYGYT

v_call: TRBV11-2
cdr3_aa: ASSLGASGTDTQY

v_call: TRBV1
cdr3_aa: TSSPLQGEGSYEQY

v_call: TRBV30
cdr3_aa: AWSVLGVEAF

v_call: TRBV7-6
cdr3_aa: ANSQGTGAAATGELF

v_call: TRBV15
cdr3_aa: ATSRDPLRGEQY

v_call: TRBV5-4
cdr3_aa: ASSADSNTEAF

v_call: TRBV9
cdr3_aa: ASRDDAQETQY

v_call: TRBV2
cdr3_aa: ASHYSDTQY

v_call: TRBV9
cdr3_aa: ASSVTGDDYNEQF

v_call: TRBV5-1
cdr3_aa: ASSLVKTGALSGANVLT

v_call: TRBV5-6
cdr3_aa: ASSARGVYEQY

v_call: TRBV11-2
cdr3_aa: ASSALAGGGSYEQY

v_call: TRBV18
cdr3_aa: ASSPREGVRDGYT

v_call: TRBV11-3
cdr3_aa: ASSLTAGYEQY

v_call: TRBV19
cdr3_aa: ASSIGGLYNEQF

v_call: TRBV4-2
cdr3_aa: ASSQGTSYNEQF

v_call: TRBV9
cdr3_aa: ASSIGTSGLTDTQY

v_call: TRBV5-6
cdr3_aa: ASSLGGNTGELF

v_call: TRBV7-2
cdr3_aa: ASSLAVLQETQY

v_call: TRBV27
cdr3_aa: ASIRTGEYNEQF

v_call: TRBV18
cdr3_aa: ASSPAGKQETQY

v_call: TRBV11-3
cdr3_aa: ASSPWTDTQY

v_call: TRBV5-4
cdr3_aa: ASSLVTAGDGYT

v_call: TRBV19
cdr3_aa: AGGPRGNQPQH

v_call: TRBV30
cdr3_aa: AWTPRDTRTDTQY

v_call: TRBV10-3
cdr3_aa: AIRDSGDNEQF

v_call: TRBV29-1
cdr3_aa: SVESTNSYEQY

v_call: TRBV25-1
cdr3_aa: ASRDTGGEWAGELF

v_call: TRBV11-2
cdr3_aa: ASSLDGGYGTDTQY